Shown below are 31 T cell receptor beta chains from a single sample sequenced in a study of T cell responses to AZD1222 COVID-19 vaccine. Some clones are missing from TCRdb's copy, which holds only in-frame ones; the method was immunoSEQ multiplex PCR. Found here are 150,000 to 200,000 clones, roughly 89% of them singletons; the top ten hold approximately 1.6%. Source: peripheral blood, taken on day 0 of AZD1222 vaccination. The receptors were gathered from an adult in good health.

This rearrangement joins TRBV25-1 to TRBJ1-6; possible D gene TRBD1, 5 bases. With 6 bases removed from V and 9 bases from J, the gap between germline ends came to 12 bases. The CDR3 is 13 amino acids. Germline CDR1 reads MGHDK; CDR2 reads SYGVNS. The CDR3 DNA reads as TGTGCCAGCAGGACAGCCCTGGGTTCACCCCTCCACTTT. Amino acids: CASRTALGSPLHF.

The chain joins TRBV12-5 to TRBJ2-5; D is undetermined. Germline V CDR1 and CDR2: LGHNT, FRNRAP. Trimming stripped 1 base from V and 0 bases from J, with 15 bases between. The CDR3 is 17 residues long. The CDR3: CASGLGPQHPNQETQYF. The DNA of the CDR3 is TGTGCTAGTGGTTTGGGTCCCCAGCACCCTAACCAAGAGACCCAGTACTTC.

The rearrangement joins TRBV5-1 to TRBJ1-1; D perhaps matches TRBD1 (6 bases). The CDR3 covers 14 residues. V lost 6 bases to trimming and J lost 2 bases, with 14 bases between them. The germline V gene encodes CDR1 SGHRS and CDR2 YFSETQ. The CDR3 DNA reads as TGCGCCAGCAAACAACTACAGGGAAACACTGAAGCTTTCTTT. This gives the protein CASKQLQGNTEAFF.

CDR3 coding DNA: TGTGCCAGCTCCTCAGGCACCGGGGAGCTGTTTTTT. This encodes CASSSGTGELFF. The rearrangement uses TRBV18 and TRBJ2-2; no clear D. V lost 6 bases to trimming and J lost 4 bases, with 6 bases between them. The CDR3 is 12 amino acids. CDR1 and CDR2 (germline): KGHSH, LQKENI.

This chain joins TRBV9 and TRBJ1-4; 12 bases map to TRBD1. Germline values: CDR1 SGDLS, CDR2 YYNGEE. The CDR3 is made up of 18 amino acids. Unmatched junction bases numbered 11, after V lost 4 bases and J lost 4 bases. CDR3 loop: CASSPRDRGRSFNEKLFF. CDR3 nucleotide sequence: TGTGCCAGCAGCCCCCGGGACAGGGGGCGAAGTTTTAATGAAAAACTGTTTTTT.

The chain recombines TRBV19 with TRBJ2-7, with D perhaps being TRBD1 or TRBD2 (6 bases each). With 3 bases removed from V and 6 bases from J, the gap between germline ends came to 21 bases. The CDR3 contains 16 residues. The germline V gene has CDR1 LNHDA and CDR2 SQIVND (reference sequence). CDR3 nucleotides: TGTGCCAGTAGTATTAATTCTGGAGGGGGATTGGGCGAGCAGTACTTC. It encodes CASSINSGGGLGEQYF.

This rearrangement joins TRBV6-5 to TRBJ1-2, with a weak D call TRBD1 (5 bases). This CDR3 has 13 residues. Trimming left V 7 bases short and J 8 bases short, with 17 bases between. Germline-derived CDR1 and CDR2 are MNHEY and SVGAGI. DNA of the CDR3: TGTGCCAGCACCGGTAGGGGCCCCCTGGGCTACACCTTC. Its protein product is CASTGRGPLGYTF.

The V call is TRBV5-1, the J call TRBJ2-1, with 9 bases matching TRBD2. The CDR3 consists of 15 residues. With 1 base clipped from V and 9 bases from J, the junction kept 8 bases outside the gene matches. The germline CDR1 and CDR2 sequences are SGHRS and YFSETQ. CDR3: CASSLISGRIGEQFF. In nucleotides, the CDR3 is TGCGCCAGCAGCTTGATTAGCGGGAGAATAGGTGAGCAGTTCTTC. Looking up the rest from reference TRBV5-1 and TRBJ2-1 gives the full variable domain: KAGVTQTPRYLIKTRGQQVTLSCSPISGHRSVSWYQQTPGQGLQFLFEYFSETQRNKGNFPGRFSGRQFSNSRSEMNVSTLELGDSALYLCASSLISGRIGEQFFGPGTRLTVL.

The CDR3 is CASRGQGPGANVLTF. CDR3 coding DNA: TGTGCCAGCAGGGGCCAGGGGCCTGGGGCCAACGTCCTGACTTTC. The V and J genes are TRBV6-5 and TRBJ2-6; possibly TRBD1 for D (6 bases). Germline assignment: CDR1 MNHEY and CDR2 SVGAGI. The CDR3 has 15 residues. V lost 6 bases to trimming and J lost 2 bases, with 11 bases between them.

The chain recombines TRBV6-6 with TRBJ1-2; TRBD1 matches at 8 bases. This CDR3 is 14 amino acids long. Looked up from germline, CDR1 is MNHNY and CDR2 is SVGAGI (reference sequence). V trimming: 2 bases; J trimming: 8 bases; junction bases outside the gene matches: 7. The CDR3 DNA reads TGTGCCAGCAGTTACCACAGGGGGGTGGAGGGCTACACCTTC. The encoded protein is CASSYHRGVEGYTF.

The chain employs TRBV5-4 and TRBJ2-1; weak D call: TRBD1 (6 bases). The CDR3 is made up of 15 amino acids. Between the trimmed V and J ends, which lost 2 bases and 2 bases, there was a span of 11 bases. Germline V gene data show CDR1 as SGHNT and CDR2 as YYREEE (reference sequence). CDR3 protein: CASSLGQGTYNEQFF. The CDR3 nucleotides read TGTGCCAGCAGCTTAGGGCAGGGGACCTACAATGAGCAGTTCTTC.

The chain uses TRBV6-1 and TRBJ2-2; a weak D match, TRBD1 (5 bases). This CDR3 is built from 15 residues. Per germline, CDR1 MNHNS and CDR2 SASEGT. Trimming took off 1 base at V and 6 bases at J, with 12 bases between the two ends. The CDR3 is CASSEGGDPSGELFF. Written as DNA, the CDR3 is TGTGCCAGCAGTGAAGGGGGCGATCCCTCCGGGGAGCTGTTTTTT.

The chain recombines TRBV12-3 or TRBV12-4 with TRBJ1-2, with D possibly TRBD1 on 6 matching bases. The CDR3 is made up of 11 amino acids. Trimming removed 3 bases at V and 13 bases at J, with 12 bases between. The CDR3 sequence is CASSLNRDSTF. The CDR3, as DNA: TGTGCCAGCAGTTTGAACAGGGATAGCACCTTC.

The chain combines TRBV30 with TRBJ2-5, with D perhaps TRBD1 (5 bases). Trimming stripped 4 bases from V and 0 bases from J, with 9 bases between. Germline lookup yields CDR1 GTSNPN and CDR2 SVGIG (reference sequence). The CDR3 consists of 13 residues. This CDR3 reads CAWTPGNQETQYF. The CDR3 DNA is TGTGCCTGGACGCCAGGGAACCAAGAGACCCAGTACTTC. Full variable domain (missing parts from reference TRBV30 and TRBJ2-5): SQTIHQWPATLVQPVGSPLSLECTVEGTSNPNLYWYRQAAGRGLQLLFYSVGIGQISSEVPQNLSASRPQDRQFILSSKKLLLSDSGFYLCAWTPGNQETQYFGPGTRLLVL.

This clone came up a few times. V gene TRBV28 combines with J gene TRBJ1-1, with TRBD1 as a possible D gene (6 bases). The germline V and J ends were trimmed by 8 bases and 1 base, with 17 bases remaining between them. Germline V gene lookup returns CDR1 MDHEN and CDR2 SYDVKM. The CDR3 loop spans 15 amino acids. The CDR3 DNA reads TGTGCCAGCCGTCCCCCGGACAGTTCGAACACTGAAGCTTTCTTT. Translating it yields CASRPPDSSNTEAFF.

V usage is TRBV10-3 and J usage is TRBJ1-2, with TRBD1 identical over 7 bases. The germline CDR1 and CDR2 sequences are ENHRY and SYGVKD. V lost 2 bases to trimming and J lost 6 bases; unmatched junction nucleotides: 12. The CDR3 totals 16 residues. CDR3 nucleotides: TGTGCCATCAGTGAGCTTGCGGGACAGTCGCCTAATGGCTACACCTTC. Translated, it gives CAISELAGQSPNGYTF.

The chain couples TRBV2 to TRBJ1-4; TRBD1 matches at 7 bases. V trimming: 5 bases; J trimming: 10 bases; junction bases outside the gene matches: 13. CDR3 length: 15 residues. Germline V gives CDR1 SNHLY, CDR2 FYNNEI. The CDR3 loop reads CASSLLTGPGGKLFF. The CDR3 coding sequence is TGTGCCAGCAGTCTATTGACAGGGCCAGGGGGAAAACTGTTTTTT.

This clone occurred once. The chain employs TRBV6-2 or TRBV6-3 and TRBJ2-1, with 11 positions matching TRBD2. The CDR3 consists of 15 residues. CDR1 MNHEY and CDR2 SVGEGT come from the germline V gene. Trimming cost V 5 bases and J 3 bases; bases outside gene matches: 3. The chain's CDR3 is CASSPGTSGYNEQFF. Here the CDR3 DNA reads TGTGCCAGCAGTCCCGGGACTAGCGGCTACAATGAGCAGTTCTTC.

V is TRBV28 and J is TRBJ1-1, with a tentative D call TRBD1 (6 bases). CDR1 MDHEN and CDR2 SYDVKM come from the germline V gene. V was cut by 4 bases and J by 4 bases, with 16 bases left in between. CDR3 length equals 15 residues. The CDR3 DNA reads as TGTGCCAGCAGTTCAGGCTCCCAGGGGAGCACTGAAGCTTTCTTT. It yields the protein CASSSGSQGSTEAFF.

The chain links TRBV3-1 (or the pseudogene TRBV3-2) to TRBJ1-5; D is unresolved. Germline-derived CDR1 and CDR2 are LGHDT and YNNKEL (reference sequence). V gave up 8 bases and J gave up 0 bases, with 14 bases separating them. The CDR3 runs to 15 residues. This CDR3 is CASPSAPYSNQPQHF. DNA for the CDR3: TGTGCCAGCCCCTCGGCCCCATATAGCAATCAGCCCCAGCATTTT.

The chain uses TRBV21-1 and TRBJ1-2; the table's D call of TRBD1 was not tested on the DNA. TRBV21-1 has pseudogene status. The CDR3 spans 15 residues. CDR3 sequence reads: CASSKVAGLKNGYTF. In nucleotides, the CDR3 is TGTGCCAGCAGCAAAGTCGCAGGGTTGAAGAATGGCTACACCTTC.

This chain uses TRBV6-5 with TRBJ2-3, with a possible D match to TRBD1 (6 bases). Germline-derived CDR1 and CDR2 are MNHEY and SVGAGI. With 3 bases removed from V and 5 bases from J, the gap between germline ends came to 9 bases. CDR3 length equals 13 residues. CDR3 residues: CASSYGRGDTQYF. Here the CDR3 DNA reads TGTGCCAGCAGTTATGGCAGGGGAGATACGCAGTATTTT.

The CDR3, as DNA: TGTGCCTCGGGACGCCGTAACTCTGGAAACACCATATATTTT. This gives the protein CASGRRNSGNTIYF. The chain couples TRBV30 to TRBJ1-3; D is perhaps TRBD1 (5 bases). The CDR3 extends over 14 amino acids. V lost 7 bases and J 0 bases, leaving 13 bases between the germline ends. Germline V gene lookup returns CDR1 GTSNPN and CDR2 SVGIG (reference sequence).

This clone was observed a single time. The chain uses TRBV10-3 and TRBJ1-1; 7 positions match TRBD1. The CDR3 contains 11 residues. In germline, CDR1 is ENHRY, CDR2 SYGVKD. Trimming cost V 10 bases and J 7 bases; bases outside gene matches: 6. In DNA form, the CDR3 reads TGTGCCACCCAGACAGGGATTGAAGCTTTCTTT. Protein: CATQTGIEAFF.

The V gene is TRBV28, the J gene TRBJ2-1; perhaps TRBD2 as D (5 bases). In germline, CDR1 is MDHEN, CDR2 SYDVKM. V lost 2 bases and J lost 4, with 12 bases in between. The CDR3 totals 15 residues. The chain's CDR3 is CASSLGGSAYNEQFF. In DNA, the CDR3 is TGTGCCAGCAGTTTAGGAGGTTCCGCATACAATGAGCAGTTCTTC.

The chain combines TRBV28 with TRBJ1-5; the D is unclear. Germline V gene data show CDR1 as MDHEN and CDR2 as SYDVKM. With 6 bases removed from V and 6 bases from J, the gap between germline ends came to 15 bases. This CDR3 is built from 14 residues. The CDR3 protein is CASSLGLPGQPQHF. In DNA, the CDR3 is TGTGCCAGCAGCCTAGGACTACCGGGTCAGCCCCAGCATTTT.

V gene TRBV7-6 combines with J gene TRBJ2-1; D is perhaps TRBD2 (6 bases). Between the trimmed V and J ends, which lost 2 bases and 8 bases, there was a span of 13 bases. CDR1 and CDR2 from the germline V gene are SGHVS and FNYEAQ. The CDR3 contains 14 residues. The DNA for the CDR3 is TGTGCCAGCAGCTTATGGCTAGCGTCGGATGAGCAGTTCTTC. This gives the protein CASSLWLASDEQFF.

The gene calls are TRBV12-3 or TRBV12-4 and TRBJ1-1; D unclear. V lost 6 bases to trimming and J lost 2 bases, with 4 bases between them. The CDR3 contains 11 residues. Written as DNA, the CDR3 is TGTGCCAGCAGACATAACACTGAAGCTTTCTTT. Its translation: CASRHNTEAFF.

The rearrangement links TRBV2 to TRBJ2-7, with D unresolved. In germline, CDR1 is SNHLY, CDR2 FYNNEI. The V and J ends lost 6 bases and 4 bases respectively, with 13 bases between them. The CDR3 sequence is 13 residues long. As DNA, the CDR3 is TGTGCCAGCAGGGTCGTCCCCCAGTACGAGCAGTACGTC. Translation gives CASRVVPQYEQYV.

This chain connects TRBV9 to TRBJ2-1; a weak D match, TRBD1 (6 bases). Trimming cost V 4 bases and J 1 base, with 15 bases left between them. CDR1 and CDR2 (germline): SGDLS, YYNGEE. The CDR3 contains 16 residues. The CDR3 loop reads CASSPGTPHSYNEQFF. CDR3 DNA sequence: TGTGCCAGCAGCCCTGGGACACCGCATTCCTACAATGAGCAGTTCTTC.

This chain connects TRBV5-1 to TRBJ1-6; perhaps TRBD1 as D (5 bases). Deletions cut 1 base from V and 3 bases from J, with 11 bases between. CDR1 and CDR2 (germline): SGHRS, YFSETQ. The CDR3 contains 16 residues. The CDR3 sequence: CASSLLGRDYNSPLHF. The CDR3 DNA sequence: TGCGCCAGCAGCTTGCTAGGCAGGGACTATAATTCACCCCTCCACTTT.